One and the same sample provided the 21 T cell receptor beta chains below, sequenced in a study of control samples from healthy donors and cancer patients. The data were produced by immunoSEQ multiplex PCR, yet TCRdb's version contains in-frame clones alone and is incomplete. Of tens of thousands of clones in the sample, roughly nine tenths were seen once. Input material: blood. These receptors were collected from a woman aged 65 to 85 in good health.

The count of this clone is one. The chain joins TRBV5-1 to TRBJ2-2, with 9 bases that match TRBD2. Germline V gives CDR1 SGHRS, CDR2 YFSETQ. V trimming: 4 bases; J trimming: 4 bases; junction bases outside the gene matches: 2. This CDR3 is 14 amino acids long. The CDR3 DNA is TGCGCCAGCAGCCCGGGACTAGCCACCGGGGAGCTGTTTTTT. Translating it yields CASSPGLATGELFF.

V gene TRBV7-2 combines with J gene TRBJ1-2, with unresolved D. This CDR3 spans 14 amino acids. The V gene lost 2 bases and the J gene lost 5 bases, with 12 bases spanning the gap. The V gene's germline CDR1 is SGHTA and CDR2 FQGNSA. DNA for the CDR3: TGTGCCAGCAGCTTAAGCACCTACACTTATGGCTACACCTTC. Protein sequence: CASSLSTYTYGYTF.

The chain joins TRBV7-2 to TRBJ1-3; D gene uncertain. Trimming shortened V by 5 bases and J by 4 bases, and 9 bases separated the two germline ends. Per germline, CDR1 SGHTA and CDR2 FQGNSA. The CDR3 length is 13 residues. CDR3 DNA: TGTGCCAGCAGCCAACTTCCAGGAAACACCATATATTTT. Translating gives CASSQLPGNTIYF.

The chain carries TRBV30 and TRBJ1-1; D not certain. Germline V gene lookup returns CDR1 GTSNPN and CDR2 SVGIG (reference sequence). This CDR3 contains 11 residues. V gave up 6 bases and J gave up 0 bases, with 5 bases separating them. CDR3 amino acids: CACLMNTEAFF. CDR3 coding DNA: TGTGCCTGCCTAATGAACACTGAAGCTTTCTTT. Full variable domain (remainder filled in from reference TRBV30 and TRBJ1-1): SQTIHQWPATLVQPVGSPLSLECTVEGTSNPNLYWYRQAAGRGLQLLFYSVGIGQISSEVPQNLSASRPQDRQFILSSKKLLLSDSGFYLCACLMNTEAFFGQGTRLTVV.

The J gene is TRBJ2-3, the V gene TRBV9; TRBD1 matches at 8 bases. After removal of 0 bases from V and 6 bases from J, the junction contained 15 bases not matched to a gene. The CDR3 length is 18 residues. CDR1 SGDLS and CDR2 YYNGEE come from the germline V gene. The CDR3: CASSVAQGSGTGVDTQYF. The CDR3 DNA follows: TGTGCCAGCAGCGTAGCCCAGGGGTCTGGGACAGGTGTCGATACGCAGTATTTT. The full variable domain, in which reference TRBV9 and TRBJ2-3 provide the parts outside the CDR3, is DSGVTQTPKHLITATGQRVTLRCSPRSGDLSVYWYQQSLDQGLQFLIQYYNGEERAKGNILERFSAQQFPDLHSELNLSSLELGDSALYFCASSVAQGSGTGVDTQYFGPGTRLTVL.

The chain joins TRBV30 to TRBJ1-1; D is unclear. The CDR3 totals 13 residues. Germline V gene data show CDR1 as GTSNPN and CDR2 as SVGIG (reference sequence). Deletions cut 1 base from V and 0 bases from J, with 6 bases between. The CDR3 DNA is TGTGCCTGGAGTGAATATATGAACACTGAAGCTTTCTTT. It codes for CAWSEYMNTEAFF. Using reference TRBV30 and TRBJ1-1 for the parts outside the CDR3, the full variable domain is SQTIHQWPATLVQPVGSPLSLECTVEGTSNPNLYWYRQAAGRGLQLLFYSVGIGQISSEVPQNLSASRPQDRQFILSSKKLLLSDSGFYLCAWSEYMNTEAFFGQGTRLTVV.

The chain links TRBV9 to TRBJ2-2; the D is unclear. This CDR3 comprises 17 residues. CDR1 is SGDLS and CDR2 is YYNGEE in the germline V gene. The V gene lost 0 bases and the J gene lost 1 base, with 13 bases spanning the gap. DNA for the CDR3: TGTGCCAGCAGCGTAGATCCTGGGCGGAGGAACACCGGGGAGCTGTTTTTT. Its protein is CASSVDPGRRNTGELFF. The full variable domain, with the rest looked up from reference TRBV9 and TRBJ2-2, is DSGVTQTPKHLITATGQRVTLRCSPRSGDLSVYWYQQSLDQGLQFLIQYYNGEERAKGNILERFSAQQFPDLHSELNLSSLELGDSALYFCASSVDPGRRNTGELFFGEGSRLTVL.

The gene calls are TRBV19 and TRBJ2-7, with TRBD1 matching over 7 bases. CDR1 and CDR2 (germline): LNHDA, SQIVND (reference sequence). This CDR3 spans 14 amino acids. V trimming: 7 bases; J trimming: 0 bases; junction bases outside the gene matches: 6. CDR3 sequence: CASNEDRSSYEQYF. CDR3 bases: TGTGCCAGTAATGAGGACAGGAGCTCCTACGAGCAGTACTTC.

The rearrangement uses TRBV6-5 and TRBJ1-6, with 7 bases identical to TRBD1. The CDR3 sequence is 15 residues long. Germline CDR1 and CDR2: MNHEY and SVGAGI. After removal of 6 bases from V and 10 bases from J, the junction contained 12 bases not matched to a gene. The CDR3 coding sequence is TGTGCCAGCAGGGGTAGACAGGGCCAGAACTCACCCCTCCACTTT. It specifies CASRGRQGQNSPLHF.

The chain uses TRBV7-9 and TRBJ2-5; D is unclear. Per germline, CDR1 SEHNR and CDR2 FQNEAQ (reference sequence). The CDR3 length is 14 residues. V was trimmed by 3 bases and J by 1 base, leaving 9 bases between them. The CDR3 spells CASSFVGPQETQYF. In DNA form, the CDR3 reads TGTGCCAGCAGCTTTGTTGGCCCCCAAGAGACCCAGTACTTC.

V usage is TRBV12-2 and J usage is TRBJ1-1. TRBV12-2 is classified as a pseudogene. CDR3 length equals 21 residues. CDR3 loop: CASRLNLGLPVDEWKNTEAFF. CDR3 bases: TGTGCAAGTCGCTTAAATCTTGGCCTCCCTGTGGATGAGTGGAAGAACACTGAAGCTTTCTTT.

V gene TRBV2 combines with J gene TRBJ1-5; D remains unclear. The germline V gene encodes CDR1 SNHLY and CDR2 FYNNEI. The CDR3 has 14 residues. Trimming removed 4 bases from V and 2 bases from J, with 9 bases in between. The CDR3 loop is CASSALMGNQPQHF. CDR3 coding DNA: TGTGCCAGCAGTGCTCTAATGGGCAATCAGCCCCAGCATTTT.

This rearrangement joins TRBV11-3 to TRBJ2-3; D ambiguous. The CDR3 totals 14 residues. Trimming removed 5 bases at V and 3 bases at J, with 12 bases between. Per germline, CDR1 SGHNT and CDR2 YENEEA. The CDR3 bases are TGTGCCAGCAGCCCGTCTGGGTTAACAGATACGCAGTATTTT. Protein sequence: CASSPSGLTDTQYF.

This CDR3 is CASTWGQNYGYTF. CDR3 DNA sequence: TGTGCCAGCACCTGGGGCCAGAACTATGGCTACACCTTC. The V gene is TRBV28, the J gene TRBJ1-2; possible D gene TRBD1, 5 bases. The length of the CDR3 is 13 residues. Per germline, CDR1 MDHEN and CDR2 SYDVKM. The ends were cut back, 7 bases at V and 2 bases at J, with 11 bases in the middle.

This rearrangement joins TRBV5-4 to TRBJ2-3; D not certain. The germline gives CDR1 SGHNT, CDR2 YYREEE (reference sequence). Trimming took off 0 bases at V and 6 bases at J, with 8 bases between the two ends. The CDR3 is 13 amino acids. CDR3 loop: CASSLEVRDTQYF. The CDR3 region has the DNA TGTGCCAGCAGCTTGGAAGTCCGGGATACGCAGTATTTT.

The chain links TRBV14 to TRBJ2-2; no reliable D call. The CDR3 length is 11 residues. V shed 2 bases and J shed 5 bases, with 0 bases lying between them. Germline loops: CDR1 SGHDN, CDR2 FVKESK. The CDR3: CASSQTGELFF. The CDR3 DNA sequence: TGTGCCAGCAGCCAAACCGGGGAGCTGTTTTTT.

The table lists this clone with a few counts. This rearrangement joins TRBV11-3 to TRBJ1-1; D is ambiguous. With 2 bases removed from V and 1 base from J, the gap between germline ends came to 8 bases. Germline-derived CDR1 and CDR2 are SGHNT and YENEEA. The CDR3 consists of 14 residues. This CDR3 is CASSLSPANTEAFF. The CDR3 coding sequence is TGTGCCAGCAGCTTAAGCCCAGCGAACACTGAAGCTTTCTTT.

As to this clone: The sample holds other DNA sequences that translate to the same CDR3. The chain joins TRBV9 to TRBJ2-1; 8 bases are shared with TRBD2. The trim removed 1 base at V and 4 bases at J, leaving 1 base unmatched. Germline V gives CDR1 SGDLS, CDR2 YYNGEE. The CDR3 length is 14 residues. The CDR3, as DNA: TGTGCCAGCAGCGTAACTAGCGGATACAATGAGCAGTTCTTC. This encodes CASSVTSGYNEQFF.

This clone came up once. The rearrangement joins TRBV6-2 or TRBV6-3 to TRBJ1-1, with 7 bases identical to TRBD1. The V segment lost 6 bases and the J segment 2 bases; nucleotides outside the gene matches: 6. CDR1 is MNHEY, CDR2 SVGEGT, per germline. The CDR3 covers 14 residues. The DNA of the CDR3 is TGTGCCAGCAGCGGGACAGCCTCAAACACTGAAGCTTTCTTT. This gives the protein CASSGTASNTEAFF.

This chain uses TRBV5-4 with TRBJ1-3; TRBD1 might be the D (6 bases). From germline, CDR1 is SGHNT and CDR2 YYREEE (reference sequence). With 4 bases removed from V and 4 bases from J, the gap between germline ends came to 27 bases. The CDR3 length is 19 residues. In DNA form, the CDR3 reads TGTGCCAGCAGCCGAGGGTCCAGGACAGCTTATGGATCCGGAAACACCATATATTTT. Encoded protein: CASSRGSRTAYGSGNTIYF.

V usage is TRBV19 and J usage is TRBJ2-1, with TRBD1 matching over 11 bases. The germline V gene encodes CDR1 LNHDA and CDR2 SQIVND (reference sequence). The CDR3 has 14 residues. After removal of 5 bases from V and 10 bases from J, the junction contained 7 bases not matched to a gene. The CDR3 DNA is TGTGCCAGTAGTTTGGGACAGGGGGTAGGGGAGCAGTTCTTC. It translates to CASSLGQGVGEQFF.